This T cell receptor (beta chain) was recovered during a study of blood T cells in healthy people across ages. A sample-barcoded 5' primer and a J-beta primer mix were used in a second PCR of roughly 7 to 11 cycles. TCRdb called the 5' RACE reads again in MiXCR, with one record for every CDR3 protein. The table records around 800,000 distinct CDR3 sequences, roughly 26% of them present only once. Individuals who donated were healthy Caucasians from Russia aged 6 to 90. Total RNA, at least 6 micrograms per sample, was extracted from PBMCs. Study conclusions and caveats: Donor CMV status, an unknown factor, possibly confounded changes in expanded clonotypes. With naive T cell percentage, TCR beta diversity showed a strong correlation.

Of note for this clonotype: Its cognate antigen is unknown.

With 4 bases clipped from V and 0 bases from J, the junction kept 9 bases outside the gene matches. The length of the CDR3 is 17 residues. Germline V gives CDR1 SGHDT, CDR2 YYEEEE. The sample also formed part of further work on T cells of mothers and their children.

This clonotype was sampled from a boy aged 5-17 years in good health. The material sequenced was blood. This rearrangement joins TRBV5-6 to TRBJ1-4; TRBD1 matches 7 bases. CDR3 sequence reads: CASSVGTENATNEKLFF. As DNA, the CDR3 is TGTGCCAGCAGCGTCGGGACAGAGAATGCAACTAATGAAAAACTGTTTTTT.